The sample holds one count of the clone carrying this T cell receptor (beta chain). Antigen specificity is unknown. The sample comes from a study of cytomegalovirus exposure and HLA in healthy donors. Study-wide findings and caveats: By a later analysis, the bulk of CMV-associated TCR beta chains appeared HLA-restricted. Cytomegalovirus association was listed for 150 or so TCR beta chains. In vitro confirmation showed a few CMV-associated chains to be CMV antigen specific. CMV serostatus stood as the only immune exposure information on hand.

The PCR used 60 Vbeta and 13 Jbeta primers. Repertoires were generated with immunoSEQ multiplex PCR, while TCRdb's copy carries only in-frame clones and drops some. The data hold about 67,000 clones, with roughly two thirds observed a single time. With V trimmed by 4 bases and J by 1 base, 8 bases remained unmatched. CDR1 and CDR2 (germline): SGHRS, YFSETQ. The CDR3 consists of 16 residues. The origin of this receptor is a woman younger than 45 in good health and CMV-seronegative. The gene calls are TRBV5-1 and TRBJ2-1, with 7 positions matching TRBD1. Sequences were obtained from PBMCs. CDR3 loop: CASSITGVGSYNEQFF. CDR3 bases: TGCGCCAGCAGCATTACAGGGGTAGGGTCCTACAATGAGCAGTTCTTC.